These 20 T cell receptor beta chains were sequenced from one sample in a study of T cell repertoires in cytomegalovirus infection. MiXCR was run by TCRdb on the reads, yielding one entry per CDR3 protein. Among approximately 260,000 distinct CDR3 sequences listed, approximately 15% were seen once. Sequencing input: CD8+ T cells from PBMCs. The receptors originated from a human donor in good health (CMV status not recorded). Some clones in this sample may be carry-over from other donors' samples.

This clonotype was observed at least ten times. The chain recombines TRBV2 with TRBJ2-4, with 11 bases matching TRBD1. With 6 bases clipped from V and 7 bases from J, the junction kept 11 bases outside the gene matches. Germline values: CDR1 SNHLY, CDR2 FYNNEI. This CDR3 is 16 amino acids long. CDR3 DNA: TGTGCCAGCAGGGGGGACAGGGGGGAGGATTGGAACATTCAGTACTTC. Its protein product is CASRGDRGEDWNIQYF.

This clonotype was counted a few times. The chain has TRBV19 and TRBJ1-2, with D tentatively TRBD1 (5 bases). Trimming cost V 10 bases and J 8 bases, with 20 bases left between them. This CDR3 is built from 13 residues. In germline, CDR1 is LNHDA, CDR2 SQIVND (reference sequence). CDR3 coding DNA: TGTGCCATAGACAACGACAGAGTTGGAGGCTACACCTTC. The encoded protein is CAIDNDRVGGYTF. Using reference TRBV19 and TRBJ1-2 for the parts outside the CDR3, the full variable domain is DGGITQSPKYLFRKEGQNVTLSCEQNLNHDAMYWYRQDPGQGLRLIYYSQIVNDFQKGDIAEGYSVSREKKESFPLTVTSAQKNPTAFYLCAIDNDRVGGYTFGSGTRLTVV.

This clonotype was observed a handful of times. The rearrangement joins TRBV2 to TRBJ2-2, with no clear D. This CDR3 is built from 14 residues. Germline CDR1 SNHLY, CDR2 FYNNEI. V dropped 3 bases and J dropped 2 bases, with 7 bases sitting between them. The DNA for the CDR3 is TGTGCCAGCAGTGATTGGGGAAACACCGGGGAGCTGTTTTTT. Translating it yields CASSDWGNTGELFF. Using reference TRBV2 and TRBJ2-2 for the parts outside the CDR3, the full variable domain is EPEVTQTPSHQVTQMGQEVILRCVPISNHLYFYWYRQILGQKVEFLVSFYNNEISEKSEIFDDQFSVERPDGSNFTLKIRSTKLEDSAMYFCASSDWGNTGELFFGEGSRLTVL.

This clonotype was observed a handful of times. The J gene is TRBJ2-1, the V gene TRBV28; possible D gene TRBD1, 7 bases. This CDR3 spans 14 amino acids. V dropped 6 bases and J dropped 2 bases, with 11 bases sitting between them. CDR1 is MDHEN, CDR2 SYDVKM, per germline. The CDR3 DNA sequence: TGTGCCAGCAGCTTCAGGGGGGCCTACAATGAGCAGTTCTTC. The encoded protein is CASSFRGAYNEQFF.

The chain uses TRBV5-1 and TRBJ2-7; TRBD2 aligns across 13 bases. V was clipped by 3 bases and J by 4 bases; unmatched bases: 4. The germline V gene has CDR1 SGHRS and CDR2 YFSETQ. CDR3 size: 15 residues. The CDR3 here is CASSSTSGGGYEQYF. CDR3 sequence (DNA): TGCGCCAGCAGCTCAACTAGCGGGGGGGGATACGAGCAGTACTTC.

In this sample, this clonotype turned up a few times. Written as DNA, the CDR3 is TGTGCCAGCAGTTTAGGCGGCAGGGGGAACACTGAAGCTTTCTTT. This codes for CASSLGGRGNTEAFF. The chain employs TRBV28 and TRBJ1-1; possible D gene TRBD1, 6 bases. The CDR3 contains 15 residues. V lost 2 bases and J 1 base, leaving 11 bases between the germline ends. Germline values: CDR1 MDHEN, CDR2 SYDVKM.

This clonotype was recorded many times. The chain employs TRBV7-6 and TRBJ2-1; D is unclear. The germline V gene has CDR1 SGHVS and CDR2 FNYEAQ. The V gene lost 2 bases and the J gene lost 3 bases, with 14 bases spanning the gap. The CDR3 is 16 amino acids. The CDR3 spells CASSLMSISFYNEQFF. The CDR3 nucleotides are TGTGCCAGCAGCTTAATGAGCATTAGTTTCTACAATGAGCAGTTCTTC. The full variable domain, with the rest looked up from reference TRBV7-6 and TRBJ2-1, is GAGVSQSPRYKVTKRGQDVALRCDPISGHVSLYWYRQALGQGPEFLTYFNYEAQQDKSGLPNDRFSAERPEGSISTLTIQRTEQRDSAMYRCASSLMSISFYNEQFFGPGTRLTVL.

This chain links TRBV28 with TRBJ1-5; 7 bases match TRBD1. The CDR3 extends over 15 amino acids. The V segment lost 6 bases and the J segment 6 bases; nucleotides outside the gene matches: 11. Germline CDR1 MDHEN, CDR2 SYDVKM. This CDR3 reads CASRSHRGPGQPQHF. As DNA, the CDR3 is TGTGCCAGCAGATCTCACAGGGGTCCCGGTCAGCCCCAGCATTTT.

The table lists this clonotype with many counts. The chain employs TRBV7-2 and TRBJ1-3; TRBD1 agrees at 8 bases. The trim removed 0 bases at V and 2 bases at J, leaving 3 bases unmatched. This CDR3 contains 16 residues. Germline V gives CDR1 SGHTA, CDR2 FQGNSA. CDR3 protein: CASSLAGRGPGNTIYF. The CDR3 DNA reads TGTGCCAGCAGCTTAGCAGGCAGGGGGCCTGGAAACACCATATATTTT.

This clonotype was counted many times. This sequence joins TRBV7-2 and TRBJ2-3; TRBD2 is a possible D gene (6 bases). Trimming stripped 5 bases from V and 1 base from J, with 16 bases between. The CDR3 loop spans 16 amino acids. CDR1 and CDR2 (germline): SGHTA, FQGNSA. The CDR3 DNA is TGTGCCAGCAGCCACGGGCGGGGCGGGGGCACAGATACGCAGTATTTT. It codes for CASSHGRGGGTDTQYF.

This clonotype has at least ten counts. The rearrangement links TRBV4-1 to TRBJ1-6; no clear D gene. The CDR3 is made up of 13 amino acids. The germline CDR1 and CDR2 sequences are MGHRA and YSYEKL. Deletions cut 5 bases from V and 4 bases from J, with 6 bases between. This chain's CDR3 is CASSAEYNSPLHF. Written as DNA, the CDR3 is TGCGCCAGCAGCGCAGAATATAATTCACCCCTCCACTTT.

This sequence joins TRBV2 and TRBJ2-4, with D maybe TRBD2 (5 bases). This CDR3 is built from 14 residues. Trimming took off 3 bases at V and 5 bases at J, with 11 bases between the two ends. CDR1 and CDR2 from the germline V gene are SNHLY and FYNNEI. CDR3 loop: CASSDPGFENIQYF. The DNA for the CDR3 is TGTGCCAGCAGTGACCCGGGATTCGAAAACATTCAGTACTTC. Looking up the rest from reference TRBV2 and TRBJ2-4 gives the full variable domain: EPEVTQTPSHQVTQMGQEVILRCVPISNHLYFYWYRQILGQKVEFLVSFYNNEISEKSEIFDDQFSVERPDGSNFTLKIRSTKLEDSAMYFCASSDPGFENIQYFGAGTRLSVL.

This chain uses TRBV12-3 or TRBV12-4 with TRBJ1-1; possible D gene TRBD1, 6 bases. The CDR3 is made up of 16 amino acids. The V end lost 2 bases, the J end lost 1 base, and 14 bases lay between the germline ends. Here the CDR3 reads CASSLQGIYGNTEAFF. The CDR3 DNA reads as TGTGCCAGCAGTTTACAGGGGATTTATGGGAACACTGAAGCTTTCTTT.

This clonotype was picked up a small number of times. This CDR3 is CATSRRDRVYEQYF. DNA of the CDR3: TGTGCCACCAGCCGCCGGGACAGGGTCTACGAGCAGTACTTC. The chain carries TRBV15 and TRBJ2-7; 9 nucleotides match TRBD1. CDR3 length equals 14 residues. Unmatched junction bases numbered 5, after V lost 5 bases and J lost 3 bases. CDR1 is LNHNV and CDR2 is YYDKDF in the germline V gene (reference sequence).

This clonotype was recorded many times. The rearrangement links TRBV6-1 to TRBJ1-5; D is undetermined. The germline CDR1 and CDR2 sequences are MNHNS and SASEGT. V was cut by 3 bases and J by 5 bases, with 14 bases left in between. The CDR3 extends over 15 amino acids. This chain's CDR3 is CASSERPEGDQPQHF. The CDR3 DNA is TGTGCCAGCAGTGAGCGCCCGGAAGGAGATCAGCCCCAGCATTTT.

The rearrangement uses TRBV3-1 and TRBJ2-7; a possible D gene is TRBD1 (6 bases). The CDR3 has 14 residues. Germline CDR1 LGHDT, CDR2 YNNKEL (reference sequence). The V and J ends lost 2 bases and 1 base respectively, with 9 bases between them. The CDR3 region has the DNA TGTGCCAGCAGCCAACGGGACACGTCCTACGAGCAGTACTTC. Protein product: CASSQRDTSYEQYF.

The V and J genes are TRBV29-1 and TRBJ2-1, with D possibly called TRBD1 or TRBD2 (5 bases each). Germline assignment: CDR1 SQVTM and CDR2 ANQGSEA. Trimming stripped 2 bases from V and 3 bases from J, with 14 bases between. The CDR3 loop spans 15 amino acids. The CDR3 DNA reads TGCAGCGTTGAACTGGGTTCGGGGCACTACAATGAGCAGTTCTTC. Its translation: CSVELGSGHYNEQFF.

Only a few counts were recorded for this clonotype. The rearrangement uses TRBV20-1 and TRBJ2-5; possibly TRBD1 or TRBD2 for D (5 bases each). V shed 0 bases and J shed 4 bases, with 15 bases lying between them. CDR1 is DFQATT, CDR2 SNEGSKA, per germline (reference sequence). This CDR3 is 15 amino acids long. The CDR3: CSARDWGLTGETQYF. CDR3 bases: TGCAGTGCTAGAGATTGGGGGTTAACGGGAGAGACCCAGTACTTC.

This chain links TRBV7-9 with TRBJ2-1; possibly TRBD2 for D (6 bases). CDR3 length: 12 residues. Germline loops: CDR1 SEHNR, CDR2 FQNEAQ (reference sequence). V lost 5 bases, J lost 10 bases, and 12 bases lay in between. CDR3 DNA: TGTGCCAGCAGCGACGGGGGATTAGAGCAGTTCTTC. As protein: CASSDGGLEQFF.

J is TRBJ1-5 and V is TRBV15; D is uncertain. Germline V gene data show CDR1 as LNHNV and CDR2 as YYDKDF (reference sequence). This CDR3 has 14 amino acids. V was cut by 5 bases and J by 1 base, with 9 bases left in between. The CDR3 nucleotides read TGTGCCACCAGCCAATTACGGAGCAATCAGCCCCAGCATTTT. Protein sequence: CATSQLRSNQPQHF.